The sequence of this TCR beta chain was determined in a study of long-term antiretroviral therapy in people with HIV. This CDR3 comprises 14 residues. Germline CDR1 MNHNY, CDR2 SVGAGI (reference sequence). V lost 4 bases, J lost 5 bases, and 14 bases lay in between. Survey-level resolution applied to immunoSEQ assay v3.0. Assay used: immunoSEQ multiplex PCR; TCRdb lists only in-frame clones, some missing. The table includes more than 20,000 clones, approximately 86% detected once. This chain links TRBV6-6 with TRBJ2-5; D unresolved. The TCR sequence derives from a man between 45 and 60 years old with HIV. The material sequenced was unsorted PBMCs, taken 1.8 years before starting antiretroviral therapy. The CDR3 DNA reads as TGTGCCAGCAGTTTTAGACTCAACGTGGAGACCCAGTACTTC. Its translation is CASSFRLNVETQYF.